These 20 T cell receptor beta chains were sequenced from one sample in a study of blood T cell dynamics during melanoma immunotherapy. Clones were sequenced by immunoSEQ multiplex PCR, and TCRdb holds only the in-frame ones, with some missing. In the table there are 16,000 or so clones, approximately 93% of which are singletons. Time point here: pre-treatment baseline. Specimen: blood, collected from a patient treated with checkpoint blockade. The receptors stem from a human donor with melanoma.

This chain uses TRBV27 with TRBJ2-3; 13 bases agree with TRBD2. Germline CDR1 and CDR2: MNHEY and SMNVEV (reference sequence). This CDR3 contains 20 residues. The V segment lost 0 bases and the J segment 1 base; nucleotides outside the gene matches: 10. The CDR3 nucleotides read TGTGCCAGCAGTTTATCGACCGGGACTAGCGGGGTCCCTGGCACAGATACGCAGTATTTT. Residues: CASSLSTGTSGVPGTDTQYF.

This sequence joins TRBV7-9 and TRBJ1-1; 10 bases align to TRBD1. V lost 5 bases and J lost 1; bases outside the gene matches: 10. The CDR3 length is 17 residues. Germline V gene sequence: CDR1 SEHNR, CDR2 FQNEAQ (reference sequence). For the CDR3, the DNA is TGTGCCAGCAGCATGTCCCGGGACAGGGGTCGGAACACTGAAGCTTTCTTT. This sequence encodes CASSMSRDRGRNTEAFF.

The chain links TRBV7-9 to TRBJ1-2; D call uncertain. The CDR3 is 13 residues long. Trimming pared 1 base from V and 0 bases from J, leaving 3 bases between. Per the germline V gene, CDR1 is SEHNR and CDR2 is FQNEAQ (reference sequence). The chain's CDR3 is CASSLDPNYGYTF. The CDR3 bases are TGTGCCAGCAGCTTAGATCCTAACTATGGCTACACCTTC.

This chain uses TRBV2 with TRBJ1-1; D is ambiguous. From germline, CDR1 is SNHLY and CDR2 FYNNEI. V was trimmed by 10 bases and J by 2 bases, leaving 14 bases between them. The CDR3 spans 13 residues. CDR3 protein: CATLTDPNTEAFF. The CDR3 DNA is TGTGCCACCCTCACGGACCCAAACACTGAAGCTTTCTTT.

In this sample, this clone turned up a few times. This chain joins TRBV5-4 and TRBJ2-5; no clear D gene. Germline V CDR1 and CDR2: SGHNT, YYREEE (reference sequence). V was clipped by 0 bases and J by 5 bases, with 8 bases between them. This CDR3 has 13 amino acids. The CDR3 DNA sequence: TGTGCCAGCAGCTTGGGAGAAGGGGAGACCCAGTACTTC. Protein product: CASSLGEGETQYF.

This chain uses TRBV29-1 with TRBJ2-5, with D perhaps TRBD1 (6 bases). The CDR3 spans 12 residues. V lost 4 bases, J lost 5 bases, and 11 bases lay in between. Germline CDR1 reads SQVTM; CDR2 reads ANQGSEA. CDR3 loop: CSVGDIRETQYF. CDR3 in DNA: TGCAGCGTTGGGGACATCAGGGAGACCCAGTACTTC.

This clone has only one observation. This sequence joins TRBV5-1 and TRBJ2-5, with no clear D. The CDR3 loop spans 14 amino acids. Trimming took off 2 bases at V and 3 bases at J, with 11 bases between the two ends. The germline V gene has CDR1 SGHRS and CDR2 YFSETQ. The CDR3 DNA reads TGCGCCAGCAGCTTTGGCCACCAGAAAGAGACCCAGTACTTC. Translation: CASSFGHQKETQYF.

The V call is TRBV6-6, the J call TRBJ2-7; D remains ambiguous. V shed 0 bases and J shed 3 bases, with 12 bases lying between them. From germline, CDR1 is MNHNY and CDR2 SVGAGI (reference sequence). The CDR3 runs to 15 residues. The DNA for the CDR3 is TGTGCCAGCAGTTACTCTTCAGTTCAAAACTACGAGCAGTACTTC. As protein: CASSYSSVQNYEQYF.

This rearrangement joins TRBV5-1 to TRBJ1-5, with TRBD1 as a possible D gene (5 bases). Germline V CDR1 and CDR2: SGHRS, YFSETQ. Trimming shortened V by 0 bases and J by 5 bases, and 6 bases separated the two germline ends. This CDR3 is 13 amino acids long. CDR3 sequence (DNA): TGCGCCAGCAGCTTGGGAGGGGATCAGCCCCAGCATTTT. Protein: CASSLGGDQPQHF.

This clone was seen only once. The chain is built from TRBV6-4 and TRBJ1-2, with D uncertain. V lost 0 bases and J lost 6, with 11 bases in between. Germline values: CDR1 MRHNA, CDR2 SNTAGT. The CDR3 has 14 amino acids. In DNA, the CDR3 is TGTGCCAGCAGTGACTCGTGGGGAAGGAATGGCTACACCTTC. Protein product: CASSDSWGRNGYTF.

The chain couples TRBV4-2 to TRBJ2-6; D not certain. The germline CDR1 and CDR2 sequences are LGHNA and YNFKEQ. This CDR3 is built from 15 residues. V was clipped by 3 bases and J by 0 bases, with 6 bases between them. CDR3 nucleotide sequence: TGTGCCAGCAGCCAGTTGGGCTCTGGGGCCAACGTCCTGACTTTC. It codes for CASSQLGSGANVLTF.

A few counts support this clone. The J gene is TRBJ1-2, the V gene TRBV19; 7 bases map to TRBD1. CDR3 length: 14 amino acids. V lost 8 bases to trimming and J lost 2 bases; unmatched junction nucleotides: 8. Germline V gene sequence: CDR1 LNHDA, CDR2 SQIVND (reference sequence). The CDR3 region has the DNA TGTGCCAGTGGGATGGGCAGGGGGAACTATGGCTACACCTTC. Translating it yields CASGMGRGNYGYTF.

The chain uses TRBV4-3 and TRBJ2-2, with D possibly TRBD1 on 6 matching bases. Germline values: CDR1 LGHNA, CDR2 YSLEER. V was trimmed by 2 bases and J by 0 bases, leaving 13 bases between them. The CDR3 sequence is 17 residues long. The CDR3 DNA sequence: TGCGCCAGCAGCCAACAGTTGGGACAAGCGAACACCGGGGAGCTGTTTTTT. Translated: CASSQQLGQANTGELFF.

The genes are TRBV14 and TRBJ1-1, with TRBD1 matching 8 bases. This CDR3 comprises 16 residues. V lost 1 base, J lost 4 bases, and 8 bases stayed unmatched. Germline-derived CDR1 and CDR2 are SGHDN and FVKESK. This CDR3 reads CASSQVQGAGGTEAFF. CDR3 sequence (DNA): TGTGCCAGCAGCCAAGTCCAGGGGGCTGGGGGCACTGAAGCTTTCTTT.

The V gene is TRBV4-1, the J gene TRBJ2-5; 9 bases map to TRBD1. The J call may not be correct, given that the DNA end is closer to TRBJ2-7. The CDR3 contains 14 residues. Germline CDR1 MGHRA, CDR2 YSYEKL. The chain's CDR3 is CASSPGQGSYEQYF. The CDR3 DNA reads as TGCGCCAGCAGCCCGGGACAGGGCTCCTACGAGCAGTACTTC.

V is TRBV19 and J is TRBJ1-2, with D tentatively TRBD1 (6 bases). Trimming shortened V by 4 bases and J by 3 bases, and 12 bases separated the two germline ends. Looked up from germline, CDR1 is LNHDA and CDR2 is SQIVND (reference sequence). The CDR3 extends over 14 amino acids. This chain's CDR3 is CASSTYRDDYGYTF. The DNA for the CDR3 is TGTGCCAGTAGTACCTACAGGGACGACTATGGCTACACCTTC.

The chain employs TRBV10-3 and TRBJ2-1; TRBD1 matches at 12 bases. CDR3 length equals 11 residues. The V and J ends lost 7 bases and 13 bases, in that order; junction bases with no gene match: 2. Germline V gene lookup returns CDR1 ENHRY and CDR2 SYGVKD. CDR3 nucleotide sequence: TGTGCCATCATGGGGACAGGGGGCCAGTTCTTC. Residues: CAIMGTGGQFF.

This clone was recorded only once. The V gene is TRBV7-2, the J gene TRBJ2-7, with D tentatively TRBD2 (7 bases). The CDR3 loop spans 15 amino acids. V was trimmed by 0 bases and J by 7 bases, leaving 16 bases between them. Germline V CDR1 and CDR2: SGHTA, FQGNSA. Here the CDR3 reads CASSLARGASGEQYF. CDR3 DNA: TGTGCCAGCAGCTTAGCTCGGGGGGCATCGGGGGAGCAGTACTTC. The complete variable domain, with remaining parts taken from reference TRBV7-2 and TRBJ2-7, reads GAGVSQSPSNKVTEKGKDVELRCDPISGHTALYWYRQSLGQGLEFLIYFQGNSAPDKSGLPSDRFSAERTGGSVSTLTIQRTQQEDSAVYLCASSLARGASGEQYFGPGTRLTVT.

This sequence joins TRBV19 and TRBJ2-7; the match to TRBD1 covers 10 bases. V was pared by 6 bases and J by 2 bases, with 10 bases of the junction left unmatched. CDR3 length: 16 residues. CDR1 LNHDA and CDR2 SQIVND come from the germline V gene (reference sequence). CDR3 in amino acids: CASSTLTGGLAYEQYF. The CDR3 DNA sequence: TGTGCCAGTAGCACGCTGACAGGGGGCTTAGCCTACGAGCAGTACTTC.

This sequence joins TRBV19 and TRBJ2-7, with no clear D. Germline CDR1 reads LNHDA; CDR2 reads SQIVND (reference sequence). CDR3 size: 14 residues. The V end lost 7 bases, the J end lost 0 bases, and 13 bases lay between the germline ends. The CDR3 DNA reads TGTGCCAGTAAATCGGACCGAAACTCCTACGAGCAGTACTTC. It is translated as CASKSDRNSYEQYF.